The rows below give T cell receptor beta chains drawn from one sample of a study of identical twins. TCRdb analysed the 5' RACE reads with MiXCR anew, one entry per CDR3 protein. The repertoire holds 1.5 million to 2 million distinct CDR3 sequences, 32% seen once, with 0.27% in the top ten. Sequencing input: cord blood. These receptors all come from a newborn girl in good health. The CDR3 runs from the conserved cysteine through the conserved F or W.

V	CDR3
TRBV5-1	CASSAGGVADTQYF
TRBV2	CASGGEYGYTF
TRBV20-1	CSASLGPQYF
TRBV7-9	CASSLSLLTGVSYEQYF
TRBV2	CASSPGPGDTQYF
TRBV27	CASSQTQLSEAFF
TRBV28	CASSLPQTLHEQYF
TRBV28	CASSSTGIDQSQHF
TRBV28	CASSSIPGQGHYGYTF
TRBV6-5	CASSYSRDVGQPQHF
TRBV6-1	CASKQGRSGANVLTF
TRBV12-3/TRBV12-4	CASRRLGAPYGYTF
TRBV6-5	CASSAGTCTEQYF
TRBV3-1	CATNHEQYF
TRBV4-1	CASSQGGRWDEQYF
TRBV12-3/TRBV12-4	CASSFQGNPEAFF
TRBV5-1	CASRDTGGSYNEQFF
TRBV27	CASSLVLGSRSPPHF
TRBV14	CASSPRTSNEKLFF
TRBV7-2	CASSLVGGTSGVNEQFF
TRBV4-1	CASSQDPAGVNEQFF
TRBV3-1	CASSRITGGLTPLHF
TRBV6-5	CAGSRLSSGRAYEQYF
TRBV10-3	CATRRGSQETQYF
TRBV2	CASSGIAGQETQYF
TRBV20-1	CSASSVNTGELFF
TRBV4-1	CASSHQTSGGVRSYNEQFF
TRBV7-2	CASSGQASLNEKLFF
TRBV4-1	CASSRVLAGSYEQFF
TRBV5-1	CASSSPTQSPSGGAQETQYF
TRBV6-2/TRBV6-3	CASMGRGASLTDTQYF
TRBV20-1	CSARGLAGYTYNEQYF
TRBV6-5	CASGRFTGELFF
TRBV27	CASSLFRATQETQYF
TRBV20-1	CSASLATNEQYF
TRBV5-1	CASRGYGGTDTQYF